These T cell receptor beta chains were read from a single sample in a study of CD8 T cells in ankylosing spondylitis. MiXCR, run by TCRdb on the 5' RACE reads, gives a single entry per CDR3 protein. Of 700,000 to 850,000 distinct CDR3 sequences listed, about an eighth were seen once; the top ten hold 0.51%. The sample taken for sequencing was blood, either unsorted or a sorted T cell fraction (not recorded which). The receptor source for this set is a male donor with ankylosing spondylitis. Each CDR3 is given with its conserved first and last residue. Each record gives: D gene, V gene, J gene, clone size, CDR3 DNA, CDR3 protein. D genes are given only for firm matches. Not all rows give a size; the values are once, few, many and, for expanded clones, a class.

>NA|TRBV20-1|TRBJ2-6|NA
TGCAGTGCTAGAGATAGTGGAACTTCTTCCGTCCTGACTTTC
CSARDSGTSSVLTF
>NA|TRBV10-3|TRBJ2-5|many
TGTGCCATCAGTGAGTCGGGACCCCGAGGGACCCAGTACTTC
CAISESGPRGTQYF
>NA|TRBV6-5|TRBJ1-1|NA
TGTGCCAGCAGTTACGTGACCAGAAGAGGGACTGAAGCTTTCTTT
CASSYVTRRGTEAFF
>NA|TRBV6-1|TRBJ2-1|NA
TGTGCCAGCATGGAGTCCAGCTCCTACAATGAGCAGTTCTTC
CASMESSSYNEQFF
>NA|TRBV7-2|TRBJ1-2|NA
TGTGCCAGCAGTGCAGGGACAAGGTCTGGCTACACCTTC
CASSAGTRSGYTF
>NA|TRBV20-1|TRBJ2-7|NA
TGCAGTGTAGGGCTGGCTAGCGTAACCTACGAGCAGTACTTC
CSVGLASVTYEQYF
>TRBD1|TRBV11-1|TRBJ2-7|NA
TGTGCCAGCAGCGCTTGGAAGGGGGCGAAGTACGAGCAGTACTTC
CASSAWKGAKYEQYF
>NA|TRBV29-1|TRBJ2-3|few
TGCAGCGTGAGCCAGGGCTCTAGCACAGATACGCAGTATTTT
CSVSQGSSTDTQYF
>TRBD2|TRBV20-1|TRBJ2-1|many
TGCAGTGCTAGTTGGGGGACTAGCGTATACAATGAGCAGTTCTTC
CSASWGTSVYNEQFF
>NA|TRBV12-3/TRBV12-4|TRBJ2-7|few
TGTGCCAGCAGTCCAACTACACCCTACGAGCAGTACTTC
CASSPTTPYEQYF
>TRBD2|TRBV9|TRBJ2-7|once
TGTGCCAGCAGCGTAAGGCCCAGCGGGGGACAGCAGTACTTC
CASSVRPSGGQQYF
>NA|TRBV19|TRBJ1-5|NA
TGTGCCAGTAGTATGCAAGGGCCGGAGCAGCCCCAGCATTTT
CASSMQGPEQPQHF
>TRBD2|TRBV28|TRBJ2-7|few
TGTGCCAGCAGTTCGACTAGCGGGAGATCGGAAGAGCAGTACTTC
CASSSTSGRSEEQYF
>NA|TRBV6-1|TRBJ1-5|many
TGTGCCAGCAGTCTCCGGGGGCACCAGCCCCAGCATTTT
CASSLRGHQPQHF
>NA|TRBV18|TRBJ2-5|NA
TGTGCCAGCTCACCGGTAGGGGCAGTGGAGACCCAGTACTTC
CASSPVGAVETQYF
>NA|TRBV5-1|TRBJ2-6|few
TGCGCCAGCAGCTTTACAGTGACTGGGCCCAACGTCCTGACTTTC
CASSFTVTGPNVLTF
>NA|TRBV12-3/TRBV12-4|TRBJ2-1|NA
TGTGCCAGCAGTTTAATTTGGGGGGTCTCGCAGTTCTTC
CASSLIWGVSQFF